The TCR beta chain under discussion was sequenced for a study of shared clonotypes between healthy human individuals. Whole-study context: Used for every donor were three CD4 naive, three CD4 memory, two CD8 naive and one CD8 memory plate. Findings of the study overall: Blood alone was sampled, and tissue repertoires likely differ.

V shed 6 bases and J 2 bases; nucleotides not matched to a gene: 9. CDR1 is MGHRA, CDR2 YSYEKL, per germline. This CDR3 has 15 residues. CD45RO-negative CD8 cells positively selected for CCR7 made up the naive population, which excluded terminally differentiated effector memory CD45RA+ cells. Under the authors' procedure: Filtering was not the same, since immunoSEQ gave junction-only sequences without quality scores. This table comes from immunoSEQ multiplex PCR, and its TCRdb copy is limited to in-frame clones, with some not included. The DNA gave D and trimming, while V, J and clone size come from that table. The repertoire has some 600,000 clones, 96% of them found once; the top ten carry about 0.12%. As to this clone: Its matching antigen is unknown.

The source material was naive CD8+ T cells sorted from blood. This chain uses TRBV4-1 with TRBJ1-1; 7 bases map to TRBD1. The origin of this receptor is a woman in her 30s in good health. The CDR3 region is CASRQGTVDNTEAFF. The CDR3 region has the DNA TGCGCCAGCAGGCAGGGGACAGTTGATAACACTGAAGCTTTCTTT.